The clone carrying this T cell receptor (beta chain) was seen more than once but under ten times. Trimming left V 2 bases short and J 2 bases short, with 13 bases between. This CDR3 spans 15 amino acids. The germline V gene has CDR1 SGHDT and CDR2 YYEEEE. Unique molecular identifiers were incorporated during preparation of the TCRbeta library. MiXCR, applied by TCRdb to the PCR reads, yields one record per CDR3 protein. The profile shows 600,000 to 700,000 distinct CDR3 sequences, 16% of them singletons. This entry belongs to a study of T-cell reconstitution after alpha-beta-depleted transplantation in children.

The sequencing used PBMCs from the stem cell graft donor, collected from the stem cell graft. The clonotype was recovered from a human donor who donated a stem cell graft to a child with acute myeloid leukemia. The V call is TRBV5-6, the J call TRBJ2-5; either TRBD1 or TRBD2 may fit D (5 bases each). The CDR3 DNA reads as TGTGCCAGCAGCTTCTTCCGGGACGGACAAGAGACCCAGTACTTC. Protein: CASSFFRDGQETQYF.